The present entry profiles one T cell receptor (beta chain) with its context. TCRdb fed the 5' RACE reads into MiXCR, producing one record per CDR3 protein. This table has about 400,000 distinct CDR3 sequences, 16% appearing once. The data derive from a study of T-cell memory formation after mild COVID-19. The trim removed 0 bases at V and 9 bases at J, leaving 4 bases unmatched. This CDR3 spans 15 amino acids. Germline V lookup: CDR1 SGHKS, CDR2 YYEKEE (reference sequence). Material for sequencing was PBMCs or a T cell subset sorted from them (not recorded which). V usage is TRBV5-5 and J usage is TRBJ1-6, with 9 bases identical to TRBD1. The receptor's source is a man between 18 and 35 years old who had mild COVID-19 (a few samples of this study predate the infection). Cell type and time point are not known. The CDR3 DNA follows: TGTGCCAGCAGCTTGGCCCGGACAGGGGCTTCACCCCTCCACTTT. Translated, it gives CASSLARTGASPLHF. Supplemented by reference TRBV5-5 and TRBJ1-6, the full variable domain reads DAGVTQSPTHLIKTRGQQVTLRCSPISGHKSVSWYQQVLGQGPQFIFQYYEKEERGRGNFPDRFSARQFPNYSSELNVNALLLGDSALYLCASSLARTGASPLHFGNGTRLTVT.